One and the same sample provided the 20 T cell receptor beta chains below, sequenced in a study of blood T cells in healthy people across ages. For the second PCR, which ran for about 6 to 11 cycles, a sample-barcoded 5' primer and a J-beta primer mix were used. MiXCR, run by TCRdb on the 5' RACE reads, gives a single entry per CDR3 protein. The sample lists just under 550,000 distinct CDR3 sequences, 24% seen once, with around 10% in the top ten. The same sample was also studied in work on T cells of mothers and their children.

Sequenced sample: blood. The origin of the receptors is a boy aged 5-17 years in good health.

CDR3 in amino acids: CASSLAATGELFF. In DNA, the CDR3 is TGTGCCAGTAGTCTAGCGGCCACCGGGGAGCTGTTTTTT. The chain is built from TRBV19 and TRBJ2-2, with 7 bases fitting TRBD2. With V trimmed by 5 bases and J by 4 bases, 1 base remained unmatched. The CDR3 totals 13 residues. Looked up from germline, CDR1 is LNHDA and CDR2 is SQIVND (reference sequence).

This clonotype was detected a few times. The rearrangement joins TRBV7-3 to TRBJ2-5; D perhaps matches TRBD1 (7 bases). The J call may be incorrect, as the DNA end agrees better with TRBJ2-1. Looked up from germline, CDR1 is SGHTA and CDR2 is FQGTGA. The CDR3 length is 13 residues. The CDR3: CASSPPGGNEQFF. For the CDR3, the DNA is TGTGCCAGCAGCCCCCCAGGGGGGAATGAGCAGTTCTTC.

This clonotype was observed a few times. This chain connects TRBV6-6 to TRBJ2-5; 11 bases agree with TRBD2. The DNA matches TRBJ2-7 better at its end, which makes the J call doubtful. Germline V gene data show CDR1 as MNHNY and CDR2 as SVGAGI (reference sequence). This CDR3 region has 14 residues. The CDR3 protein is CASSSLAGGHEQYF. CDR3 in DNA: TGTGCCAGCAGTTCGCTAGCGGGGGGACACGAGCAGTACTTC.

The chain carries TRBV6-6 and TRBJ1-4; perhaps TRBD1 as D (6 bases). The CDR3 length is 14 residues. Trimming removed 2 bases at V and 4 bases at J, with 8 bases between. CDR1 and CDR2 (germline): MNHNY, SVGAGI (reference sequence). This chain's CDR3 is CASSYGGLNEKLFF. The CDR3 DNA follows: TGTGCCAGCAGTTACGGGGGGCTTAATGAAAAACTGTTTTTT.

This clonotype was observed a few times. This chain uses TRBV28 with TRBJ2-4; D may be TRBD1 (6 bases). V was shortened by 5 bases and J by 6 bases, with 11 bases between the two germline ends. CDR3 length: 13 residues. CDR1 is MDHEN and CDR2 is SYDVKM in the germline V gene. CDR3 sequence: CASSLGAVNIQYF. The CDR3 nucleotides read TGTGCCAGCAGTCTGGGGGCCGTAAACATTCAGTACTTC.

There are a few counts of this clonotype. This chain's CDR3 is CASSQESAGGPSPLHF. The DNA for the CDR3 is TGCGCCAGCAGCCAAGAAAGCGCAGGGGGACCTTCACCCCTCCACTTT. The J gene is TRBJ1-6, the V gene TRBV4-3; 7 nucleotides agree with TRBD1. Losses at the gene ends were 0 bases for V and 9 bases for J; bases not matched to a gene: 8. Per the germline V gene, CDR1 is LGHNA and CDR2 is YSLEER. The CDR3 loop spans 16 amino acids.

The V and J genes are TRBV6-6 and TRBJ2-5, with a weak D call TRBD1 (6 bases). Germline lookup yields CDR1 MNHNY and CDR2 SVGAGI (reference sequence). The CDR3 loop spans 14 amino acids. The V and J ends lost 2 bases and 7 bases respectively, with 14 bases between them. In DNA, the CDR3 is TGTGCCAGCAGTTACCGGACAGACATGGGGACCCAGTACTTC. Protein sequence: CASSYRTDMGTQYF.

This clonotype was seen a few times. The chain joins TRBV24-1 to TRBJ2-3; 7 bases fit TRBD2. The CDR3 totals 17 residues. The junction had 15 bases not matched to a gene; V was cut back by 4 bases and J by 6 bases. Germline loops: CDR1 KGHDR, CDR2 SFDVKD. As DNA, the CDR3 is TGTGCCACCAGTGACCCCCACGGACTAGTAGGCGCCGATACGCAGTATTTT. Translation gives CATSDPHGLVGADTQYF.

The chain combines TRBV5-1 with TRBJ2-7; D perhaps matches TRBD1 (5 bases). The germline CDR1 and CDR2 sequences are SGHRS and YFSETQ. The CDR3 has 17 amino acids. V lost 0 bases to trimming and J lost 3 bases, with 19 bases between them. The CDR3 DNA reads TGCGCCAGCAGCTTGGCCACCCCCGGCCAGGGCTACTACGAGCAGTACTTC. Its protein is CASSLATPGQGYYEQYF.

The chain links TRBV3-1 to TRBJ2-2, with D perhaps TRBD2 (5 bases). The CDR3 covers 15 residues. Germline CDR1 is LGHDT and CDR2 is YNNKEL (reference sequence). V lost 3 bases to trimming and J lost 7 bases, with 15 bases between them. CDR3 loop: CASSHGNLEIGELFF. The DNA for the CDR3 is TGTGCCAGCAGCCACGGGAACCTAGAGATCGGGGAGCTGTTTTTT.

The rearrangement links TRBV6-7 to TRBJ2-3; TRBD2 matches at 12 bases. TRBV6-7 is identified as an open reading frame with a role that is uncertain. V shed 5 bases and J 3 bases; nucleotides not matched to a gene: 3. CDR3 length: 15 amino acids. CDR3 DNA sequence: TGTGCCAGCAGTCTAGCGGGGGGGACTACAGATACGCAGTATTTT. Amino acids: CASSLAGGTTDTQYF.

The CDR3 DNA is TGTGCCACCAGCAGAGTCACAGGGGTCACAGATACGCAGTATTTT. Its translation: CATSRVTGVTDTQYF. The V gene is TRBV15, the J gene TRBJ2-3, with 7 bases aligning to TRBD1. In germline, CDR1 is LNHNV, CDR2 YYDKDF (reference sequence). The CDR3 spans 15 residues. The V and J ends lost 1 base and 2 bases, in that order; junction bases with no gene match: 3.

The chain links TRBV7-9 to TRBJ2-5, with D tentatively TRBD2 (5 bases). The better agreement between TRBJ2-1 and the DNA end casts doubt on the J call. Looked up from germline, CDR1 is SEHNR and CDR2 is FQNEAQ (reference sequence). CDR3 length: 14 amino acids. The CDR3 DNA sequence: TGTGCCAGCAGCTCATGGGGAGACTCCCATGAGCAGTTCTTC. Protein product: CASSSWGDSHEQFF.

There are a few counts of this clonotype. This sequence joins TRBV15 and TRBJ1-2; D is undetermined. V was pared by 5 bases and J by 8 bases, with 15 bases between. CDR3 length equals 13 residues. Germline values: CDR1 LNHNV, CDR2 YYDKDF (reference sequence). The CDR3 region has the DNA TGTGCCACCAGCTGGGGAGGAGTCGAGGGCTACACCTTC. It codes for CATSWGGVEGYTF. Full variable domain (remainder filled in from reference TRBV15 and TRBJ1-2): DAMVIQNPRYQVTQFGKPVTLSCSQTLNHNVMYWYQQKSSQAPKLLFHYYDKDFNNEADTPDNFQSRRPNTSFCFLDIRSPGLGDTAMYLCATSWGGVEGYTFGSGTRLTVV.

The chain links TRBV30 to TRBJ2-5; the D is unclear. Matching the DNA end better, TRBJ2-1 makes the J call doubtful. CDR3 length: 12 amino acids. In germline, CDR1 is GTSNPN, CDR2 SVGIG (reference sequence). DNA for the CDR3: TGTGCCTGGAGTGTCTCCTGGTCCGAGCAGTTCTTC. Translating gives CAWSVSWSEQFF.

Remarks on this clonotype: This sequence may be a read error, since a much larger clone differs from it by one base. This chain uses TRBV6-2 or TRBV6-3 with TRBJ2-3; tentatively, D is TRBD2 (5 bases). V shed 5 bases and J shed 4 bases, with 16 bases lying between them. The germline gives CDR1 MNHEY, CDR2 SVGEGT. CDR3 length: 15 amino acids. The CDR3 bases are TGTGCCAGCAGTAAAGGACTGGGGAGCGCAGATACGCAGTATTTT. Its translation is CASSKGLGSADTQYF.

Concerning this clonotype: At one end, the junction sequence differs from germline, possibly due to a read error. The genes are TRBV7-7 and TRBJ2-5; 8 nucleotides match TRBD2. The J call could be wrong; TRBJ2-7 is a better fit for the DNA end. Germline V gene lookup returns CDR1 SSHAT and CDR2 FNYEAQ (reference sequence). This CDR3 comprises 15 residues. The CDR3 coding sequence is TGTGCTAGCAGCCTGGCGGCGGGGGGCCACAACGAGCAGTACTTC. It yields the protein CASSLAAGGHNEQYF.

This clonotype has more than one count but fewer than ten. The gene calls are TRBV5-1 and TRBJ2-5; D is ambiguous. The J call may be in error: the DNA end matches TRBJ2-1 better. The germline gives CDR1 SGHRS, CDR2 YFSETQ. The CDR3 is 12 residues long. The CDR3 region has the DNA TGCGCCAGCAGCTTGATTAGGGATGAGCAGTTCTTC. It is translated as CASSLIRDEQFF.

Ten or more counts support this clonotype. This chain links TRBV4-1 with TRBJ1-2; D is unresolved. The V end lost 0 bases, the J end lost 8 bases, and 16 bases lay between the germline ends. CDR3 length: 15 amino acids. The V gene's germline CDR1 is MGHRA and CDR2 YSYEKL. In DNA form, the CDR3 reads TGCGCCAGCAGCCAAGATCCGGGCCCTAGTAGAGGCTACACCTTC. Residues: CASSQDPGPSRGYTF.

The V gene is TRBV28, the J gene TRBJ1-1; weak D call: TRBD1 (5 bases). V lost 5 bases to trimming and J lost 7 bases, with 14 bases between them. CDR1 and CDR2 (germline): MDHEN, SYDVKM. The length of the CDR3 is 13 residues. CDR3 protein: CASSINGAYEAFF. CDR3 DNA: TGTGCCAGCAGTATAAATGGGGCCTATGAAGCTTTCTTT.